The 19 T cell receptor beta chains listed next were all sequenced from one sample in a study of beta chain features in type 1 diabetes. Expressed TCRB transcripts were sequenced because the isolated RNA had all been reverse transcribed beforehand. Clones were read by immunoSEQ multiplex PCR, and TCRdb kept only the in-frame ones, dropping some. The table shows under 800,000 clones, with 15% to 19% occurring only once. The sample taken for sequencing was naive CD4+ T cells from blood. These TCRs come from a man aged 18 to 30 in good health.

The gene calls are TRBV7-9 and TRBJ1-2; no definite D call. V was cut by 2 bases and J by 1 base, with 8 bases left in between. CDR1 and CDR2 from the germline V gene are SEHNR and FQNEAQ (reference sequence). CDR3 length: 14 residues. CDR3 coding DNA: TGTGCCAGCAGCTTAAAGGGTGATAACTATGGCTACACCTTC. Translated: CASSLKGDNYGYTF.

For this clone: One junction end does not reproduce the germline sequence, and a read error may be involved. The chain recombines TRBV7-3 with TRBJ2-5, with 11 bases aligning to TRBD2. The CDR3 loop spans 14 amino acids. From germline, CDR1 is SGHTA and CDR2 FQGTGA. In nucleotides, the CDR3 is TGTGCTAGCAGCCTCGGGACTAGCGGAGAGACCCAGTACTTC. Translated, it gives CASSLGTSGETQYF.

This clone showed up just a few times. The V and J genes are TRBV2 and TRBJ1-5; no definite D call. The V gene lost 1 base and the J gene lost 7 bases, with 14 bases spanning the gap. Germline values: CDR1 SNHLY, CDR2 FYNNEI. CDR3 length: 15 amino acids. This chain's CDR3 is CASSEGWQSRQPQHF. The CDR3 nucleotides read TGTGCCAGCAGTGAAGGGTGGCAGTCGCGACAGCCCCAGCATTTT.

V and J are TRBV2 and TRBJ1-1; D is undetermined. Germline V gene data show CDR1 as SNHLY and CDR2 as FYNNEI. The CDR3 covers 12 residues. V gave up 6 bases and J gave up 6 bases, with 11 bases separating them. The chain's CDR3 is CASRVIVPEAFF. In nucleotides, the CDR3 is TGTGCCAGCAGAGTGATTGTCCCTGAAGCTTTCTTT.

This chain links TRBV7-3 with TRBJ2-7, with unresolved D. The CDR3 sequence is 15 residues long. The germline gives CDR1 SGHTA, CDR2 FQGTGA. V was clipped by 0 bases and J by 5 bases, with 14 bases between them. CDR3 nucleotides: TGTGCCAGCAGCTTAACCTCGCAGGAGAAGAACGAGCAGTACTTC. As protein: CASSLTSQEKNEQYF.

This clone was counted between two and nine times. The chain links TRBV10-3 to TRBJ2-5; 15 bases line up with TRBD2. The ends lost 3 bases at V and 4 bases at J; junction bases unmatched: 3. Germline loops: CDR1 ENHRY, CDR2 SYGVKD. This CDR3 contains 16 residues. CDR3 in DNA: TGTGCCATCAGTGACCCGGGACTAGCGGGAGGAGAGACCCAGTACTTC. Translation: CAISDPGLAGGETQYF.

The chain combines TRBV29-1 with TRBJ2-2; D remains ambiguous. With 4 bases removed from V and 3 bases from J, the gap between germline ends came to 12 bases. This CDR3 is 14 amino acids long. Germline V CDR1 and CDR2: SQVTM, ANQGSEA. In DNA, the CDR3 is TGCAGCGTTGCTAACCAGATGGACACCGGGGAGCTGTTTTTT. This gives the protein CSVANQMDTGELFF.

V usage is TRBV9 and J usage is TRBJ1-5; 8 positions match TRBD1. The germline CDR1 and CDR2 sequences are SGDLS and YYNGEE. Unmatched junction bases numbered 9, after V lost 4 bases and J lost 6 bases. The CDR3 runs 15 residues. CDR3 nucleotide sequence: TGTGCCAGCAGCCAAGGACAGGGTTGGGGTCAGCCCCAGCATTTT. It specifies CASSQGQGWGQPQHF. The whole variable domain, remainder taken from reference TRBV9 and TRBJ1-5, is DSGVTQTPKHLITATGQRVTLRCSPRSGDLSVYWYQQSLDQGLQFLIQYYNGEERAKGNILERFSAQQFPDLHSELNLSSLELGDSALYFCASSQGQGWGQPQHFGDGTRLSIL.

This chain links TRBV7-2 with TRBJ2-7, with D possibly being TRBD2 (6 bases). V was pared by 7 bases and J by 0 bases, with 28 bases between. The CDR3 consists of 19 residues. The germline CDR1 and CDR2 sequences are SGHTA and FQGNSA. The CDR3 DNA is TGTGCCAGCATGCGGCACAGCGGGCAGGGAATAATTAGCTCCTACGAGCAGTACTTC. Amino acid sequence: CASMRHSGQGIISSYEQYF.

The V gene is TRBV5-8, the J gene TRBJ1-5; D remains ambiguous. The CDR3 is 13 residues long. The germline gives CDR1 SGHTS, CDR2 YDEGEE. The V gene lost 3 bases and the J gene lost 6 bases, with 10 bases spanning the gap. CDR3 nucleotides: TGTGCCAGCAGCTCGAATGTGGGTCAGCCCCAGCATTTT. Its translation is CASSSNVGQPQHF.

The chain has TRBV9 and TRBJ1-1, with D unclear. Germline lookup yields CDR1 SGDLS and CDR2 YYNGEE. CDR3 size: 16 residues. Trimming pared 0 bases from V and 5 bases from J, leaving 17 bases between. The CDR3 here is CASSVGMWPELTEAFF. CDR3 in DNA: TGTGCCAGCAGCGTAGGCATGTGGCCTGAACTGACTGAAGCTTTCTTT.

The chain has TRBV5-6 and TRBJ1-6; D ambiguous. Germline V lookup: CDR1 SGHDT, CDR2 YYEEEE. V was pared by 3 bases and J by 6 bases, with 10 bases between. This CDR3 is 14 amino acids long. CDR3: CASSSDGINSPLHF. DNA of the CDR3: TGTGCCAGCAGCTCGGACGGAATTAATTCACCCCTCCACTTT.

V gene TRBV7-2 combines with J gene TRBJ1-3, with 12 bases fitting TRBD1. CDR3 length: 17 residues. V gave up 1 base and J gave up 3 bases; unmatched junction bases: 4. Germline CDR1 is SGHTA and CDR2 is FQGNSA. This chain's CDR3 is CASSLEGTGGFGNTIYF. CDR3 DNA sequence: TGTGCCAGCAGCTTAGAAGGGACAGGGGGCTTTGGAAACACCATATATTTT.

The gene calls are TRBV18 and TRBJ2-7, with D possibly matching TRBD1 (5 bases). Germline loops: CDR1 KGHSH, CDR2 LQKENI. The V and J ends lost 5 bases and 2 bases respectively, with 13 bases between them. CDR3 length: 14 amino acids. The DNA of the CDR3 is TGTGCCAGCTCATACGGACAACAAGCCTACGAGCAGTACTTC. As protein: CASSYGQQAYEQYF.

The gene calls are TRBV28 and TRBJ2-1; TRBD2 aligns across 8 bases. V was clipped by 6 bases and J by 2 bases; unmatched bases: 15. This CDR3 comprises 18 residues. In germline, CDR1 is MDHEN, CDR2 SYDVKM. CDR3: CASSPRGGGSPTYNEQFF. CDR3 bases: TGTGCCAGCAGCCCCCGGGGGGGCGGGAGTCCAACCTACAATGAGCAGTTCTTC.

This clone showed up just a few times. CDR3 amino acids: CASSLAGQMLGNTIYF. The CDR3 coding sequence is TGTGCCAGCAGCTTAGCCGGACAGATGCTTGGAAACACCATATATTTT. The rearrangement links TRBV7-6 to TRBJ1-3; perhaps TRBD1 as D (6 bases). Trimming took off 0 bases at V and 3 bases at J, with 12 bases between the two ends. In germline, CDR1 is SGHVS, CDR2 FNYEAQ. The CDR3 length is 16 residues. Looking up the rest from reference TRBV7-6 and TRBJ1-3 gives the full variable domain: GAGVSQSPRYKVTKRGQDVALRCDPISGHVSLYWYRQALGQGPEFLTYFNYEAQQDKSGLPNDRFSAERPEGSISTLTIQRTEQRDSAMYRCASSLAGQMLGNTIYFGEGSWLTVV.

The rearrangement links TRBV9 to TRBJ2-1, with D hard to call. Germline CDR1 and CDR2: SGDLS and YYNGEE. The CDR3 consists of 12 residues. Trimming stripped 2 bases from V and 9 bases from J, with 9 bases between. The CDR3 loop reads CASSVILGEQFF. The CDR3 DNA follows: TGTGCCAGCAGCGTCATCCTAGGTGAGCAGTTCTTC.

This clone was counted only a few times. This sequence joins TRBV2 and TRBJ2-7, with D possibly matching TRBD1 (5 bases). V shed 7 bases and J shed 3 bases, with 10 bases lying between them. This CDR3 contains 12 residues. The germline V gene encodes CDR1 SNHLY and CDR2 FYNNEI. DNA of the CDR3: TGTGCCAGCACCCTACAGGACTACGAGCAGTACTTC. Its protein product is CASTLQDYEQYF.

This chain uses TRBV2 with TRBJ1-1; no definite D call. The CDR3 covers 15 residues. V was shortened by 6 bases and J by 0 bases, with 14 bases between the two germline ends. Germline-derived CDR1 and CDR2 are SNHLY and FYNNEI. The CDR3 loop is CASRSDGALNTEAFF. The CDR3 bases are TGTGCCAGCAGATCGGACGGAGCCCTGAACACTGAAGCTTTCTTT. Full variable domain (remainder filled in from reference TRBV2 and TRBJ1-1): EPEVTQTPSHQVTQMGQEVILRCVPISNHLYFYWYRQILGQKVEFLVSFYNNEISEKSEIFDDQFSVERPDGSNFTLKIRSTKLEDSAMYFCASRSDGALNTEAFFGQGTRLTVV.